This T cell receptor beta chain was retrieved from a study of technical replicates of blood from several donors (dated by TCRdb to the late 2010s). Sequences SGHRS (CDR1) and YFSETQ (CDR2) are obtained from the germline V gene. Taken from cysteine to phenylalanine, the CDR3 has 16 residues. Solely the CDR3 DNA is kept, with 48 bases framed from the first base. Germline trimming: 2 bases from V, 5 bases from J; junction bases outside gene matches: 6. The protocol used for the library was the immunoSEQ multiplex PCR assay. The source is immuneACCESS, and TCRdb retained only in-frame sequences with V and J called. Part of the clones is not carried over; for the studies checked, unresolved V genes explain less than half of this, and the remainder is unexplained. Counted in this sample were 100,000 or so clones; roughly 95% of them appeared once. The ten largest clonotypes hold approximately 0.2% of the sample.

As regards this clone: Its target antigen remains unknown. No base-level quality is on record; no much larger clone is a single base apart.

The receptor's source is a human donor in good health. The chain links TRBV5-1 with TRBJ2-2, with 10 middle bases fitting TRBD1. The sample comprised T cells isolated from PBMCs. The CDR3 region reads CASSLGTGVITGELFF. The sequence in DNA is TGCGCCAGCAGCTTAGGGACAGGGGTGATTACCGGGGAGCTGTTTTTT.